Listed below are T cell receptor beta chains from one sample, sequenced in a study of T cells after yellow fever vaccination. MiXCR, applied by TCRdb to the 5' RACE reads, yields one record per CDR3 protein. The table includes some 420,000 distinct CDR3 sequences, 15% to 20% detected once. This material consisted of PBMCs, taken before the yellow fever booster vaccination. These receptors were taken from a man younger than 35 who received the YFV17D yellow fever vaccine. Each CDR3 is given with its conserved first and last residue. A D gene is named only where the DNA matches it firmly. Clone size is given for some rows only: seen once, a few or many times, or a class if the clone is expanded.

J | D | size | V | CDR3 | DNA
TRBJ2-5 | . | many | TRBV29-1 | CSVDLENQETQYF | TGCAGCGTTGACCTGGAGAACCAAGAGACCCAGTACTTC
TRBJ2-6 | . | . | TRBV12-3/TRBV12-4 | CASRPGANVLTF | TGTGCCAGCCGTCCTGGGGCCAACGTCCTGACTTTC
TRBJ1-4 | . | many | TRBV5-1 | CASSLDRNEKLFF | TGCGCCAGCAGCTTGGACCGTAATGAAAAACTGTTTTTT
TRBJ2-6 | . | . | TRBV12-3/TRBV12-4 | CASSHISGLLSGANVLTF | TGTGCCAGCAGCCACATCTCCGGACTACTCTCTGGGGCCAACGTCCTGACTTTC
TRBJ1-2 | . | . | TRBV3-1 | CASSQGTHNYGYTF | TGTGCCAGCAGCCAAGGGACACATAACTATGGCTACACCTTC
TRBJ1-4 | . | . | TRBV7-4 | CASPLDTVREKLFF | TGTGCCAGCCCGCTCGACACGGTTCGTGAGAAACTGTTTTTT
TRBJ2-3 | TRBD2 | . | TRBV6-6 | CASRRLAGTDTQYF | TGTGCCAGCAGACGACTAGCGGGGACTGATACGCAGTATTTT
TRBJ2-5 | . | . | TRBV7-2 | CASSLNRFRGQETQYF | TGTGCCAGCAGCTTAAACCGGTTTCGGGGACAAGAGACCCAGTACTTC
TRBJ1-1 | TRBD1 | . | TRBV20-1 | CSAGDRGRNTEAFF | TGCAGTGCCGGGGACAGGGGGCGGAACACTGAAGCTTTCTTT
TRBJ1-2 | TRBD1 | . | TRBV27 | CATRTGGRGGYTF | TGTGCCACCCGAACAGGGGGCAGGGGCGGCTACACCTTC
TRBJ1-2 | . | once | TRBV7-6 | CASSYPGVGGDGYTF | TGTGCCAGCAGCTACCCGGGCGTGGGGGGCGATGGCTACACCTTC
TRBJ1-1 | . | . | TRBV5-1 | CASSLAGQENTEAFF | TGCGCCAGCAGCTTGGCCGGGCAGGAGAACACTGAAGCTTTCTTT
TRBJ1-5 | TRBD1 | few | TRBV6-5 | CASSPGGHQPQHF | TGTGCCAGCTCCCCAGGGGGCCATCAGCCCCAGCATTTT
TRBJ1-2 | . | few | TRBV29-1 | CSVDVSGAAF | TGCAGCGTTGATGTCTCCGGGGCCGCATTC
TRBJ1-5 | . | . | TRBV6-5 | CASSHGDQPQHF | TGTGCCAGCAGTCACGGGGATCAGCCCCAGCATTTT
TRBJ2-2 | TRBD1 | . | TRBV7-9 | CASSLFGQGAGELFF | TGTGCCAGCAGCTTATTCGGACAGGGGGCCGGGGAGCTGTTTTTT
TRBJ2-4 | . | few | TRBV3-1 | CASRNGNLAKNIQYF | TGTGCCAGCAGAAATGGCAACCTAGCCAAAAACATTCAGTACTTC
TRBJ2-2 | TRBD1 | . | TRBV27 | CASSFWTGNSNTGELFF | TGTGCCAGCAGTTTCTGGACAGGGAATTCGAACACCGGGGAGCTGTTTTTT
TRBJ2-1 | TRBD1 | few | TRBV4-3 | CASSQDWVWQGEFF | TGCGCCAGCAGCCAAGATTGGGTATGGCAGGGGGAGTTCTTC
TRBJ2-1 | . | . | TRBV10-3 | CAIREGTVYNEQFF | TGTGCCATCAGGGAGGGGACAGTTTACAATGAGCAGTTCTTC
TRBJ2-7 | TRBD1 | few | TRBV5-1 | CASSLSGTGGPYEQYF | TGCGCCAGCAGCTTGTCCGGGACAGGGGGCCCCTACGAGCAGTACTTC
TRBJ1-2 | . | few | TRBV4-2 | CASSQDPRYGVGYTF | TGTGCCAGCAGCCAAGATCCCAGGTACGGGGTCGGCTACACCTTC
TRBJ1-2 | . | . | TRBV9 | CASSVDDGVRLTF | TGTGCCAGCAGCGTAGATGATGGGGTCCGACTCACCTTC
TRBJ1-2 | . | . | TRBV4-2 | CASSQDQGANYGYTF | TGTGCCAGCAGCCAAGATCAGGGTGCTAACTATGGCTACACCTTC